These 14 T cell receptor delta chains were all obtained from the same sample, sequenced in a study of gamma-delta chains in newborns, infants, children. TCRdb re-called the reads using CATT. The sample consists of roughly 5,800 delta-chain clones, around a sixth of them appearing once. The sample taken for sequencing was blood. These receptors all come from a child who was a newborn, infant or young child, either healthy, febrile or measles-vaccinated (not recorded which).

With regard to this clone: Since a much larger clone is just one base distant, this may be a read error. The chain recombines TRDV2 with TRDJ1, with TRDD3 identical over 12 bases. Germline-derived CDR1 and CDR2 are GEAIGNYY and EKD. CDR3 size: 19 residues. The CDR3 sequence: CACDTVVPTGGYRTGKLIF. CDR3 sequence (DNA): TGTGCCTGTGACACCGTCGTTCCTACTGGGGGATACCGAACCGGTAAACTCATCTTT.

The V gene call reads TRDV2; no J gene was called; the table's D call, TRDD3, has no DNA check behind it. CDR3 size: 17 residues. Per germline, CDR1 GEAIGNYY and CDR2 EKD. The CDR3: CACDAVAGGGDTDKIIF. The CDR3 region has the DNA TGTGCCTGTGACGCTGTGGCTGGGGGAGGCGACACCGATAAAATCATCTTT.

The chain carries TRDV2 and TRDJ1; 7 bases fit TRDD3. Unmatched junction bases numbered 27, after V lost 3 bases and J lost 0 bases. CDR1 GEAIGNYY and CDR2 EKD come from the germline V gene. There are 22 residues in the CDR3. The CDR3 DNA reads as TGTGCCTGTGACCCGGTTTTCGGGGGGATCTACTTAAGCACCATTTACACCGATAAACTCATCTTT. Translating gives CACDPVFGGIYLSTIYTDKLIF.

This clone showed up just a few times. One base away lies a much larger clone, so this may be a sequencing read error. This sequence joins TRDV2 and TRDJ2, with TRDD3 matching 9 bases. There are 14 residues in the CDR3. Germline CDR1 GEAIGNYY, CDR2 EKD. The CDR3 DNA reads TGTGCCCGTGACGTACTGGGGGAGACAGCACAACTCTTCTTT. Amino acids: CARDVLGETAQLFF.

On this clone itself: Germline is not matched at one junction end, which may reflect a read error. The chain links TRDV2 to TRDJ3; 7 nucleotides match TRDD3. The J gene, not given by TCRdb, was assigned here from a germline match of the nucleotide sequence. The CDR3 contains 22 residues. Germline V gene sequence: CDR1 GEAIGNYY, CDR2 EKD. The DNA of the CDR3 is TGTGCCTGTGACACGATCTCGGGGGGATTTATCTCGAGCTCCTGGGACACCCGAAAGATGTTTTTC. The encoded protein is CACDTISGGFISSSWDTRKMFF.

This clone was counted only a few times. The rearrangement joins TRDV1 to TRDJ1, with 9 nucleotides matching TRDD2. V gave up 7 bases and J gave up 0 bases; unmatched junction bases: 21. CDR1 and CDR2 from the germline V gene are TSWWSYY and QGS. The CDR3 is 20 residues long. The CDR3 here is CALARLPTLGWGKYTDKLIF. CDR3 DNA sequence: TGTGCTCTTGCCCGCCTTCCTACGTTAGGGTGGGGGAAGTACACCGATAAACTCATCTTT.

A remark on this clone: Other DNA sequences of this sample code for an identical CDR3. This chain uses TRDV2 with TRDJ1, with D tentatively TRDD1 (5 bases). Germline V CDR1 and CDR2: GEAIGNYY, EKD. The CDR3 consists of 19 residues. V was pared by 0 bases and J by 10 bases, with 32 bases between. The CDR3, as DNA: TGTGCCTGTGACACCGGAGAAATTTACCCGAGCGCCTCACAAAAAGGACTCATCTTT. Protein: CACDTGEIYPSASQKGLIF.

In its sample, this clone was seen a few times. A read error may be the cause here, since a much bigger clone is one base away. Other DNA sequences in the same sample also yield this CDR3. The chain links TRDV2 to TRDJ3; 10 bases are a match to TRDD3. The CDR3 is 18 residues long. Germline CDR1 reads GEAIGNYY; CDR2 reads EKD. The CDR3 bases are TGTGCCTGCGACACCGCTGGGGGATACTCCTGGGACACCCGACAGATGTTTTTC. Translating it yields CACDTAGGYSWDTRQMFF.

Comments on this clone: Given a much more abundant clone one base away, this may be a read error. The rearrangement joins TRDV2 to TRDJ2; 12 bases are a match to TRDD3. V was clipped by 5 bases and J by 4 bases; unmatched bases: 13. This CDR3 has 18 amino acids. Germline V gene sequence: CDR1 GEAIGNYY, CDR2 EKD. Here the CDR3 DNA reads TGTGCCTGTGCCCCTGTACTGGGGGATACAGGTAGGACAGCACAACTCTTCTTT. Protein sequence: CACAPVLGDTGRTAQLFF.

This clone was seen a handful of times. V is TRDV2 and J is TRDJ3; D may be TRDD3 (6 bases). Trimming removed 0 bases at V and 0 bases at J, with 11 bases between. The CDR3 totals 18 residues. CDR1 GEAIGNYY and CDR2 EKD come from the germline V gene. CDR3 amino acids: CACDTGDFFSWDTRQMFF. Written as DNA, the CDR3 is TGTGCCTGTGACACCGGGGATTTCTTCTCCTGGGACACCCGACAGATGTTTTTC.

Sample share makes this clone medium-sized. The V gene is TRDV2, the J gene TRDJ3; D possibly corresponds to TRDD3 (5 bases). TCRdb is silent on the J gene; assignment here came from matching the DNA to germline. CDR3 length equals 18 residues. Germline V gene data show CDR1 as GEAIGNYY and CDR2 as EKD. Trimming removed 0 bases at V and 0 bases at J, with 11 bases between. The CDR3 coding sequence is TGTGCCTGTGACACCGGCGGATATGGCTCCTGGGACACCCGACAGATGTTTTTC. This gives the protein CACDTGGYGSWDTRQMFF.

Of note for this clone: This may stem from a read error, because a much larger clone lies one nucleotide away. The chain is built from TRDV2 and TRDJ1; 8 nucleotides align to TRDD3. Germline assignment: CDR1 GEAIGNYY and CDR2 EKD. The CDR3 covers 14 residues. V gave up 5 bases and J gave up 3 bases; unmatched junction bases: 7. The CDR3 region is CACGVVGDSDKLIF. The CDR3 coding sequence is TGTGCCTGTGGCGTCGTGGGGGATTCCGATAAACTCATCTTT.

This clone counts as large (0.1 to 1%). Additional DNA sequences in this sample encode the identical CDR3. The chain couples TRDV2 to TRDJ2; 8 nucleotides agree with TRDD3. Trimming took 0 bases from V and 6 from J; bases not matched to a gene: 2. The length of the CDR3 is 14 residues. Germline lookup yields CDR1 GEAIGNYY and CDR2 EKD. CDR3 coding DNA: TGTGCCTGTGACACCCTTGGGGGATCAGCACAACTCTTCTTT. Translated: CACDTLGGSAQLFF.

The chain uses TRAV29/DV5 and TRDJ1, with 12 bases that match TRDD3. The J gene is absent in TCRdb and was assigned here via DNA matching to germline. Germline assignment: CDR1 NSMFDY and CDR2 ISSIKDK. V was clipped by 0 bases and J by 8 bases; unmatched bases: 14. This CDR3 spans 17 amino acids. The CDR3 nucleotides are TGTGCAGCAAGCGAGTCTGCCCCGCTGGGGGATACGGGGAAACTCATCTTT. It yields the protein CAASESAPLGDTGKLIF.